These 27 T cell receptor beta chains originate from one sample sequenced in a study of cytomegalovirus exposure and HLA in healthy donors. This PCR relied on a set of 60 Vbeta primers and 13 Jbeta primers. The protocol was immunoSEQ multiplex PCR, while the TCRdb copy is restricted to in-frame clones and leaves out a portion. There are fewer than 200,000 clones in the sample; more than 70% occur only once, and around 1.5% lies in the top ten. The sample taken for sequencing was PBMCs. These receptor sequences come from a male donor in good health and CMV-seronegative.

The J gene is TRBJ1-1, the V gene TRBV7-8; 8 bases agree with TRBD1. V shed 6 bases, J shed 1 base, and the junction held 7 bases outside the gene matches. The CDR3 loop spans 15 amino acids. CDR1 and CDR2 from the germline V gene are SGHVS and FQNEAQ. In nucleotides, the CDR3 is TGTGCCAGCAGACACGGACAGGGAACGAACACTGAAGCTTTCTTT. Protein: CASRHGQGTNTEAFF.

The CDR3 region is CASSSRAGGSYEQYF. The CDR3 region has the DNA TGTGCCAGCAGTTCTAGGGCAGGGGGCTCCTACGAGCAGTACTTC. The chain links TRBV28 to TRBJ2-7; 7 bases fit TRBD1. The CDR3 is 15 amino acids. V lost 4 bases and J lost 0; bases outside the gene matches: 6. Germline assignment: CDR1 MDHEN and CDR2 SYDVKM.

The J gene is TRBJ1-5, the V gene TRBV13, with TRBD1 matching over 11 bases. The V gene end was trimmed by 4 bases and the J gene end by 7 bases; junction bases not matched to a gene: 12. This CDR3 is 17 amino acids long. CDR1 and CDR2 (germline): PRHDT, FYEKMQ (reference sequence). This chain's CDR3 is CASSSRPDRGLVQPQHF. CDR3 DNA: TGTGCCAGCAGCTCCCGGCCGGACAGGGGGCTTGTGCAGCCCCAGCATTTT.

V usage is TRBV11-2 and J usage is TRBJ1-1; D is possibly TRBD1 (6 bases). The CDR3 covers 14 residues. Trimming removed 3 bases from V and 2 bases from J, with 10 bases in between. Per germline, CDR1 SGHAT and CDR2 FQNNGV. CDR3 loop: CASSFHRENTEAFF. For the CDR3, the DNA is TGTGCCAGCAGCTTCCACAGGGAAAACACTGAAGCTTTCTTT.

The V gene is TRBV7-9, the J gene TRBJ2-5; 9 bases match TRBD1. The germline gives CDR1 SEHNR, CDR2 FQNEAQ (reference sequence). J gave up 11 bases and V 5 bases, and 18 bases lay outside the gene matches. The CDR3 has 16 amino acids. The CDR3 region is CASSHPGQGLLYEQYF. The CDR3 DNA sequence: TGTGCCAGCAGCCACCCAGGACAGGGGCTTCTCTATGAGCAGTACTTC.

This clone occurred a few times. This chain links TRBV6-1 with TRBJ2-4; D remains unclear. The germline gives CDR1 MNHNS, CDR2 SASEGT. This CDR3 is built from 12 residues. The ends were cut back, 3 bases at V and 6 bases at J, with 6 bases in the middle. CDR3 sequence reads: CASSDPGNIQYF. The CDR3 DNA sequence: TGTGCCAGCAGTGATCCGGGAAACATTCAGTACTTC.

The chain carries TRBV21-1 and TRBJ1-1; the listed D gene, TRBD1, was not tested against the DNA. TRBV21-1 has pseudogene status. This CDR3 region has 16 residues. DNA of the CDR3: TGTGCCAGCAGCAAATTGCACAGGGGATTGGTCACTGAAGCTTTCTTT. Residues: CASSKLHRGLVTEAFF.

The CDR3 nucleotides are TGCGCCAGCAGCTCTGACGGACAGTCCTACGAGCAGTACTTC. Its protein is CASSSDGQSYEQYF. This chain connects TRBV5-1 to TRBJ2-7, with TRBD1 as a possible D gene (6 bases). Germline V gene lookup returns CDR1 SGHRS and CDR2 YFSETQ. The CDR3 covers 14 residues. V lost 3 bases, J lost 1 base, and 11 bases lay in between.

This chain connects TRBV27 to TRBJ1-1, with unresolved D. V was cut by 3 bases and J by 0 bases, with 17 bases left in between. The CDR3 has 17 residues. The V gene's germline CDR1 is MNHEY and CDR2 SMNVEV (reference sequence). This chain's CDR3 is CASSLGTSKQVNTEAFF. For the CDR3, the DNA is TGTGCCAGCAGTTTGGGCACTTCCAAACAAGTGAACACTGAAGCTTTCTTT.

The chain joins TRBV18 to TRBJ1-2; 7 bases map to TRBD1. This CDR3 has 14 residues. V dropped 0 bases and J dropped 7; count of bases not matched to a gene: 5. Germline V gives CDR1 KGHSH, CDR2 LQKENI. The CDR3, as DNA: TGTGCCAGCTCACCACCGGCAGGGGGTGCTGGCTACACCTTC. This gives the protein CASSPPAGGAGYTF.

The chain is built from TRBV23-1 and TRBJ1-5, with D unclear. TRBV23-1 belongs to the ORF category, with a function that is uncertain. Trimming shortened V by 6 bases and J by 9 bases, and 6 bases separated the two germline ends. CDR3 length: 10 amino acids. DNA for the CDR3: TGCGCCAGCAGAGCGAGGCCCCAGCATTTT. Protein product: CASRARPQHF.

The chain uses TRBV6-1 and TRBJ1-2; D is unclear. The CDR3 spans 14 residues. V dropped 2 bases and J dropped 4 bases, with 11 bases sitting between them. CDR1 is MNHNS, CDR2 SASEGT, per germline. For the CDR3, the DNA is TGTGCCAGCAGTGAATCGTTTGGACTCTATGGCTACACCTTC. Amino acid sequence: CASSESFGLYGYTF.

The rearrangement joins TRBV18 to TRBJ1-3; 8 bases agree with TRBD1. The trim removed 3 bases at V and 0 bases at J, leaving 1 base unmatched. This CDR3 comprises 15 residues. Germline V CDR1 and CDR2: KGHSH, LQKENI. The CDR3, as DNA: TGTGCCAGCTCACCTGGGACAGGCTCTGGAAACACCATATATTTT. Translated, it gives CASSPGTGSGNTIYF.

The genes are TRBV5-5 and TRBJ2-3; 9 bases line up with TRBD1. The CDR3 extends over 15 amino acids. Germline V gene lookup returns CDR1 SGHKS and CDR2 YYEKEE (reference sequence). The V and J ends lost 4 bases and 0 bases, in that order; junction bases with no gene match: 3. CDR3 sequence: CASSGGQGSTDTQYF. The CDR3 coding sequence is TGTGCCAGCAGCGGCGGACAGGGGAGCACAGATACGCAGTATTTT.

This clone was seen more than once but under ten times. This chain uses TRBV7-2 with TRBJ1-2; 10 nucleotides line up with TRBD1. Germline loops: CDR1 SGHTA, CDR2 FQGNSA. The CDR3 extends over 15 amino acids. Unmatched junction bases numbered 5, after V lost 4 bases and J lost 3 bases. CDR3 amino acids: CASSYRDRGDYGYTF. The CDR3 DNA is TGTGCCAGCAGCTACCGGGACAGGGGAGACTATGGCTACACCTTC. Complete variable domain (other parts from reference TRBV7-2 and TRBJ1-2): GAGVSQSPSNKVTEKGKDVELRCDPISGHTALYWYRQSLGQGLEFLIYFQGNSAPDKSGLPSDRFSAERTGGSVSTLTIQRTQQEDSAVYLCASSYRDRGDYGYTFGSGTRLTVV.

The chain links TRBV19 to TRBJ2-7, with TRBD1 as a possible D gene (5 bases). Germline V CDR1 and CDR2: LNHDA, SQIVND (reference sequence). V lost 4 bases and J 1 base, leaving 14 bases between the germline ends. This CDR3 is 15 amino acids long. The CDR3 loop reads CASSTDSSPSYEQYF. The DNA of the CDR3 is TGTGCCAGTAGTACCGACAGTTCCCCTTCCTACGAGCAGTACTTC.

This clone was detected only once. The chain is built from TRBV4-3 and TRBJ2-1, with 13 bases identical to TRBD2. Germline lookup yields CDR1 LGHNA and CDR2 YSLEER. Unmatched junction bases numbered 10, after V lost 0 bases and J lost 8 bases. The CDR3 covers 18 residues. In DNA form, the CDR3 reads TGCGCCAGCAGCCAAGACATACTCAGGACTAGCGGGAGTGATGAGCAGTTCTTC. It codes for CASSQDILRTSGSDEQFF.

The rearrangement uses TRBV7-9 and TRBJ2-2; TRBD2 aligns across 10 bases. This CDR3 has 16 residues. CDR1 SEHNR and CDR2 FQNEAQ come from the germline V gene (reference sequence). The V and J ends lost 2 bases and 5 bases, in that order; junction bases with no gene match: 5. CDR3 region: CASSLRLAGDTGELFF. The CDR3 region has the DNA TGTGCCAGCAGCTTAAGGCTAGCGGGGGATACCGGGGAGCTGTTTTTT.

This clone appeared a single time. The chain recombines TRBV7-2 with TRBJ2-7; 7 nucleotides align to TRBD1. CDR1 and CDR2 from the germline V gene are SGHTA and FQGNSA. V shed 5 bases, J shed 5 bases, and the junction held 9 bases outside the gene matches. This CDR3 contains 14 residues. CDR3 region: CASSRDSGNHEQYF. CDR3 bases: TGTGCCAGCAGCCGGGACAGTGGCAACCACGAGCAGTACTTC.

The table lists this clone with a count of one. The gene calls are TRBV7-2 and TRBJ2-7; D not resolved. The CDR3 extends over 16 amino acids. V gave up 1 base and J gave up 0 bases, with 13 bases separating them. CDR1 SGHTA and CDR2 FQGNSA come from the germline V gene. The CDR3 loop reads CASSLVSGVSSYEQYF. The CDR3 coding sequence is TGTGCCAGCAGCTTAGTTTCGGGTGTAAGCTCCTACGAGCAGTACTTC.

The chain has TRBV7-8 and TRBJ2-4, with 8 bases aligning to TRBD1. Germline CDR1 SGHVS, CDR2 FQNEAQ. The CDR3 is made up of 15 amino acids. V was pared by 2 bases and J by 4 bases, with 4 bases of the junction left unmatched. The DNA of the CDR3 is TGTGCCAGCAGCTTAATTCAGGGGGCAAAAAACATTCAGTACTTC. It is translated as CASSLIQGAKNIQYF.

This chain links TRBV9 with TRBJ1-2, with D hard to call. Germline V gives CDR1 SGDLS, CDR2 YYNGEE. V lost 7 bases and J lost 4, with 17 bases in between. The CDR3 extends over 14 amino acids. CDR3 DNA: TGTGCCAGCTACGATCCGCGTCCAAGCTATGGCTACACCTTC. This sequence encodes CASYDPRPSYGYTF.

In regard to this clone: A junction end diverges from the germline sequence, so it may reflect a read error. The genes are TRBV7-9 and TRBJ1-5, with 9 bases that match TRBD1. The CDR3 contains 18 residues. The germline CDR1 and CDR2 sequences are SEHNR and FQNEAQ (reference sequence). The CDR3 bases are TGTTCCAGCAGCTTAACCGGACAGGGGAGGGTCAGCAATCAGCCCCAGCATTTT. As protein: CSSSLTGQGRVSNQPQHF.

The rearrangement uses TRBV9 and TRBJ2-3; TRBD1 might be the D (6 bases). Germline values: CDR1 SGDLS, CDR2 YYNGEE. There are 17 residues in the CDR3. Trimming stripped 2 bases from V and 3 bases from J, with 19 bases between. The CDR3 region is CASSVRSKDSPTDTQYF. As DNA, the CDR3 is TGTGCCAGCAGCGTTAGATCTAAGGACAGCCCTACAGATACGCAGTATTTT.

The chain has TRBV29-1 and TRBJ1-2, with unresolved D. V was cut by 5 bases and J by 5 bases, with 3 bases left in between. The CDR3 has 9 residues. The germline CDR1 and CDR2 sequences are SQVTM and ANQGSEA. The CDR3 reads CSVPYGYTF. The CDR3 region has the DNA TGCAGCGTTCCATATGGCTACACCTTC.

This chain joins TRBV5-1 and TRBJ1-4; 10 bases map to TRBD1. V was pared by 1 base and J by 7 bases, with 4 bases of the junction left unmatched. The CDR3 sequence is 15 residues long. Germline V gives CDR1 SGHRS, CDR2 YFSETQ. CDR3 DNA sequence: TGCGCCAGCAGCTTGATGACAGGGGGCTCTGAAAAACTGTTTTTT. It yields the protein CASSLMTGGSEKLFF.

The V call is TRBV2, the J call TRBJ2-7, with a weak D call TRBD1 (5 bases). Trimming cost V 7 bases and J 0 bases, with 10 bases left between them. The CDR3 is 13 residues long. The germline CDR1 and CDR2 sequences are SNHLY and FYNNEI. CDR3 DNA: TGTGCCAGCAAGGCAGGGTCCTCCTACGAGCAGTACTTC. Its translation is CASKAGSSYEQYF.